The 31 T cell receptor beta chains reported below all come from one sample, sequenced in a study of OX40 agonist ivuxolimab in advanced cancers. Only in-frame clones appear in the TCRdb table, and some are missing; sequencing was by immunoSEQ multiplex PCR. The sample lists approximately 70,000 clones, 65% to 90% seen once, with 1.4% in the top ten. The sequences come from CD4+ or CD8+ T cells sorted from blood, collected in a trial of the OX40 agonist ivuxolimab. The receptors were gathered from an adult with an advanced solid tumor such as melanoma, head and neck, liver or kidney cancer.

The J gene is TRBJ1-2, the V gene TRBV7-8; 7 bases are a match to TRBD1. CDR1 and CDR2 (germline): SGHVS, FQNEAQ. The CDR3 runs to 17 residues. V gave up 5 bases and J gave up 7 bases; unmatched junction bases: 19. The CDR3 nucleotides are TGTGCCAGCAGCCGAAATTGGAGGCAGGGGGGAAATCGTGGCTACACCTTC. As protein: CASSRNWRQGGNRGYTF.

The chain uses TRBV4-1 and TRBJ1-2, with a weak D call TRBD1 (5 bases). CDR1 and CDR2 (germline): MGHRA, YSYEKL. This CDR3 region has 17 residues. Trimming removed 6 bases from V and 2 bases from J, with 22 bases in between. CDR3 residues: CASREDPGQERNYGYTF. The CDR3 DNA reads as TGCGCCAGCAGAGAAGATCCGGGGCAGGAGAGGAACTATGGCTACACCTTC.

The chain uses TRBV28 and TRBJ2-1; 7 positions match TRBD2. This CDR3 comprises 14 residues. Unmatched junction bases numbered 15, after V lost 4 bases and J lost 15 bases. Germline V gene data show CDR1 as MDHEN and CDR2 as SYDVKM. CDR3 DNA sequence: TGTGCCAGCAGTTCAAGCGGGACTCTGAGTTATGGGTTCTTC. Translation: CASSSSGTLSYGFF.

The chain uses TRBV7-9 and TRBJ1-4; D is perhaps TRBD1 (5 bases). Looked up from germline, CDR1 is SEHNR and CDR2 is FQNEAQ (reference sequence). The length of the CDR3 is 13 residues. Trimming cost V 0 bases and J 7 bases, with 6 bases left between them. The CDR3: CASSLAGVEKLFF. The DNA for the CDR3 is TGTGCCAGCAGCTTAGCGGGGGTTGAAAAACTGTTTTTT. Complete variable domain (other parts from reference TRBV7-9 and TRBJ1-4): DTGVSQNPRHKITKRGQNVTFRCDPISEHNRLYWYRQTLGQGPEFLTYFQNEAQLEKSRLLSDRFSAERPKGSFSTLEIQRTEQGDSAMYLCASSLAGVEKLFFGSGTQLSVL.

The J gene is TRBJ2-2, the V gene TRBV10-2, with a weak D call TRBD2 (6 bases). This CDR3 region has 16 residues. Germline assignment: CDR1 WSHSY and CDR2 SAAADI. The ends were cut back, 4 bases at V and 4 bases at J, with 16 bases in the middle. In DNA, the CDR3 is TGCGCCAGCAGTGTGGCTAGCGCCCGTGGCACCGGGGAGCTGTTTTTT. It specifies CASSVASARGTGELFF.

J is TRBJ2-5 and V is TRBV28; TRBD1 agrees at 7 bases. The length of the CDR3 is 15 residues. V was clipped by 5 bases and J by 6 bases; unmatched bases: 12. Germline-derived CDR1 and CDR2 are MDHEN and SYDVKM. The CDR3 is CASSLLSRDSKTQYF. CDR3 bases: TGTGCCAGCAGTCTCCTCTCAAGGGACAGCAAGACCCAGTACTTC.

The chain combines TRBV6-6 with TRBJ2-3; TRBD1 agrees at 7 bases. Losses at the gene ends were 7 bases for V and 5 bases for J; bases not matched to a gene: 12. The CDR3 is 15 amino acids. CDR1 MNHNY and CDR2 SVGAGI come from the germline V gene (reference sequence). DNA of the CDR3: TGTGCCAGCAAGGGGGCCCTTTCCTGGAAAGATACGCAGTATTTT. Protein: CASKGALSWKDTQYF.

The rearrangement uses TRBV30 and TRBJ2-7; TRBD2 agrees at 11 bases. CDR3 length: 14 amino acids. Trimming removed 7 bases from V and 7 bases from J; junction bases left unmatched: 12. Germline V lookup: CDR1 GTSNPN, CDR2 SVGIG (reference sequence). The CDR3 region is CALTRLAGKEEQYF. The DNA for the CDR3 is TGTGCCTTGACCCGACTAGCGGGGAAAGAGGAGCAGTACTTC.

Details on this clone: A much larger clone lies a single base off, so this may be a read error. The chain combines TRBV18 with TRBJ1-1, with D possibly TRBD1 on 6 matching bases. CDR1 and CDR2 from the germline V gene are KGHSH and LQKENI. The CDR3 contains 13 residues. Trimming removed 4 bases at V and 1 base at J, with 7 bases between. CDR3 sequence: CASSQQGNTEAFF. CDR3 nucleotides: TGTGCCAGCTCACAACAGGGGAACACTGAAGCTTTCTTT.

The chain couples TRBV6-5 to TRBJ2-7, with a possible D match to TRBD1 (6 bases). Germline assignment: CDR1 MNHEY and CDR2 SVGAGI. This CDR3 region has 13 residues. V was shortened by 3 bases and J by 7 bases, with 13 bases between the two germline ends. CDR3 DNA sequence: TGTGCCAGCAGTTATACCCCGGGACAAGAGCAGTACTTC. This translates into CASSYTPGQEQYF.

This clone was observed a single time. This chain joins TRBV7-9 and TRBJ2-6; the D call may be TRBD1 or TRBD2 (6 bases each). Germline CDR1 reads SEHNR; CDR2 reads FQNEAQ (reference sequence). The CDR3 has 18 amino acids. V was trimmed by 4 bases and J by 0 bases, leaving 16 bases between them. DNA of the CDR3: TGTGCCAGCAGCTCCCAACCACAGGGACTCTCTGGGGCCAACGTCCTGACTTTC. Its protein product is CASSSQPQGLSGANVLTF.

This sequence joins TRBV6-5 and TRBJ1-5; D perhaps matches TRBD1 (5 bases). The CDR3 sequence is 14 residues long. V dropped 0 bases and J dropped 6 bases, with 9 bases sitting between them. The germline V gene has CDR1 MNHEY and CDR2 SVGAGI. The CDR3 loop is CASSYSIGAQPQHF. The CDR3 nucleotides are TGTGCCAGCAGTTACTCGATCGGGGCTCAGCCCCAGCATTTT.

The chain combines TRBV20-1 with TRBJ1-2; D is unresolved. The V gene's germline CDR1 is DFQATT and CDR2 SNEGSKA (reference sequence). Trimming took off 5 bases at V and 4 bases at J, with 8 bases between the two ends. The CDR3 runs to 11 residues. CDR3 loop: CSAVESYGYTF. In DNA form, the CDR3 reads TGCAGTGCTGTGGAAAGCTATGGCTACACCTTC.

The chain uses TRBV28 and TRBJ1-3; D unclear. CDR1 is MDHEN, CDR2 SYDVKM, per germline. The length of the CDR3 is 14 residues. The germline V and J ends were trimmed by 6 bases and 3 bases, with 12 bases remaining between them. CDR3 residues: CASSRRGYGNTIYF. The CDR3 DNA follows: TGTGCCAGCAGCCGTCGGGGTTATGGAAACACCATATATTTT.

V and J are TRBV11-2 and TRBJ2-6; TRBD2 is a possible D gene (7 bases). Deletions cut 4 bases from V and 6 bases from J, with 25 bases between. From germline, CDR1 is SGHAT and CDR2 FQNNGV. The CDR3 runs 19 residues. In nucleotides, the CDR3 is TGTGCCAGCAGCTCCCTTTTGCGGGGGCTACTTCTGGAGGCCAACGTCCTGACTTTC. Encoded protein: CASSSLLRGLLLEANVLTF. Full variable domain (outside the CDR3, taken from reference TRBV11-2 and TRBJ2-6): EAGVAQSPRYKIIEKRQSVAFWCNPISGHATLYWYQQILGQGPKLLIQFQNNGVVDDSQLPKDRFSAERLKGVDSTLKIQPAKLEDSAVYLCASSSLLRGLLLEANVLTFGAGSRLTVL.

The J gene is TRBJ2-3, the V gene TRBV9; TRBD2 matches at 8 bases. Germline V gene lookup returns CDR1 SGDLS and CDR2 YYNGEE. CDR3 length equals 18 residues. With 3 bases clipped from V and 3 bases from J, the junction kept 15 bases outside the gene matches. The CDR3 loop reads CASSEPKSGGLPTDTQYF. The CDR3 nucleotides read TGTGCCAGCAGCGAGCCCAAAAGCGGGGGCCTCCCTACAGATACGCAGTATTTT.

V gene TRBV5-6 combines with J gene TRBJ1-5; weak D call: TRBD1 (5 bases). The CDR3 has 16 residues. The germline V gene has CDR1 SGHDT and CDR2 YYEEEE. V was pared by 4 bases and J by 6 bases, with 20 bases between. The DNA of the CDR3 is TGTGCCAGCAGCCCCTTCGGTGGAGGGGCAGGTCAGCCCCAGCATTTT. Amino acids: CASSPFGGGAGQPQHF. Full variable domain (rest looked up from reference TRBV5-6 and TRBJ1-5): DAGVTQSPTHLIKTRGQQVTLRCSPKSGHDTVSWYQQALGQGPQFIFQYYEEEERQRGNFPDRFSGHQFPNYSSELNVNALLLGDSALYLCASSPFGGGAGQPQHFGDGTRLSIL.

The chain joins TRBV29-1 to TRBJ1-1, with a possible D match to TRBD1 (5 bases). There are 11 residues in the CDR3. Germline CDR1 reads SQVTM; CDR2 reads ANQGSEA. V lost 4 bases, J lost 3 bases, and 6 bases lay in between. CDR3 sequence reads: CSVVGDTEAFF. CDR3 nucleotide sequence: TGCAGCGTTGTGGGGGACACTGAAGCTTTCTTT. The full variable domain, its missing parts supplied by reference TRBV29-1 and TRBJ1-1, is SAVISQKPSRDICQRGTSLTIQCQVDSQVTMMFWYRQQPGQSLTLIATANQGSEATYESGFVIDKFPISRPNLTFSTLTVSNMSPEDSSIYLCSVVGDTEAFFGQGTRLTVV.

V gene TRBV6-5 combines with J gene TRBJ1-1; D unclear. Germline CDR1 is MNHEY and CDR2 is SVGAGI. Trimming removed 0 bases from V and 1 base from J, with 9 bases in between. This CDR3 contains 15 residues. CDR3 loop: CASSYSGLKNTEAFF. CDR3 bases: TGTGCCAGCAGTTACTCGGGCCTGAAGAACACTGAAGCTTTCTTT.

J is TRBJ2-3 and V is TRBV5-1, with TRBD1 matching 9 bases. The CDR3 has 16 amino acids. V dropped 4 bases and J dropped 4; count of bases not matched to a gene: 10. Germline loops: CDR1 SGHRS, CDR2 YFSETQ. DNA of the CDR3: TGCGCCAGCAGCCGCAACGGACAGGGGCTGGCAGATACGCAGTATTTT. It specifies CASSRNGQGLADTQYF.

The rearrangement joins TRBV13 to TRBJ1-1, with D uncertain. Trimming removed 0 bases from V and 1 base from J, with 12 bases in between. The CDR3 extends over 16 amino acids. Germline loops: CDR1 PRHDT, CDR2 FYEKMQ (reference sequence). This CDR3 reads CASSLGSRIKNTEAFF. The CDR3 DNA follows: TGTGCCAGCAGCTTAGGCAGCCGCATCAAGAACACTGAAGCTTTCTTT.

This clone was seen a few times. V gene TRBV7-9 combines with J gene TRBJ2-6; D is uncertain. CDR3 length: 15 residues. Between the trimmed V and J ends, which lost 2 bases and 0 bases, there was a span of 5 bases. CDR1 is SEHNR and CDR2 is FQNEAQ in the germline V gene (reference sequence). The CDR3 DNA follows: TGTGCCAGCAGCTTATACCTCTCTGGGGCCAACGTCCTGACTTTC. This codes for CASSLYLSGANVLTF.

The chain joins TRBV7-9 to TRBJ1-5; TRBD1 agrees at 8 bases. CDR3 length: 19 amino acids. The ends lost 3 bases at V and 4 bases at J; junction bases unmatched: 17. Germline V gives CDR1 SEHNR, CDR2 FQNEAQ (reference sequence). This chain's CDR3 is CASSFDQGASTPPNQPQHF. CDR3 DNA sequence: TGTGCCAGCAGCTTCGATCAGGGGGCCTCGACCCCCCCTAATCAGCCCCAGCATTTT.

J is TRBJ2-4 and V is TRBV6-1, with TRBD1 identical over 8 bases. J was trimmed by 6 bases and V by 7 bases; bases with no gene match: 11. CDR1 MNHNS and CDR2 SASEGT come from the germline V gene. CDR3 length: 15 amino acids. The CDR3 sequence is CASNRPGQGVNIQYF. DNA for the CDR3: TGTGCCAGCAACCGTCCCGGACAGGGTGTAAACATTCAGTACTTC.

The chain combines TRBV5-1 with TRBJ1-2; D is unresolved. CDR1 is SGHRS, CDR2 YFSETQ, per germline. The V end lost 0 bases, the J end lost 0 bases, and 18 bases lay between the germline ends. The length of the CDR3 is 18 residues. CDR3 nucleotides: TGCGCCAGCAGCTTGGCCACCAGGATTGGAAATCCTAACTATGGCTACACCTTC. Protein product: CASSLATRIGNPNYGYTF.

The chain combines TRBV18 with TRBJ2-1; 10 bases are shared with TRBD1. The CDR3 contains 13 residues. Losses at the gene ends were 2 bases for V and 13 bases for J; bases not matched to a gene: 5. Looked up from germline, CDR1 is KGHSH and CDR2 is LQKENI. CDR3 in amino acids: CASSPTGTGVQFF. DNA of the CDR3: TGTGCCAGCTCACCAACCGGGACAGGGGTACAGTTCTTC. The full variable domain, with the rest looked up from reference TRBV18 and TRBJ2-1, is NAGVMQNPRHLVRRRGQEARLRCSPMKGHSHVYWYRQLPEEGLKFMVYLQKENIIDESGMPKERFSAEFPKEGPSILRIQQVVRGDSAAYFCASSPTGTGVQFFGPGTRLTVL.

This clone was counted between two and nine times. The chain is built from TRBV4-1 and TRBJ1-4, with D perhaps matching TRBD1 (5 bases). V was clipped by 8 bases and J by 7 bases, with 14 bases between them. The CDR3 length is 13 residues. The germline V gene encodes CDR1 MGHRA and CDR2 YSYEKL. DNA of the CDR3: TGCGCCAGCGACCGGGGGGGAGGTGAAAAACTGTTTTTT. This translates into CASDRGGGEKLFF.

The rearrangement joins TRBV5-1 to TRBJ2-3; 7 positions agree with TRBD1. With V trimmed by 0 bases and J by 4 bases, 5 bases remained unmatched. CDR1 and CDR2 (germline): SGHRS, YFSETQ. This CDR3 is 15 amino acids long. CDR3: CASSLEGARSDTQYF. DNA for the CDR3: TGCGCCAGCAGCTTGGAGGGGGCGCGTTCAGATACGCAGTATTTT.

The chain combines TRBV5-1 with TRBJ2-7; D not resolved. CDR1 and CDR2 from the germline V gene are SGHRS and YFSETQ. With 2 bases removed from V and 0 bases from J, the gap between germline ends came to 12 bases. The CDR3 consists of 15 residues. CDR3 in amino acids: CASSFVPGSSYEQYF. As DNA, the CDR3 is TGCGCCAGCAGCTTCGTACCCGGCAGCTCCTACGAGCAGTACTTC.

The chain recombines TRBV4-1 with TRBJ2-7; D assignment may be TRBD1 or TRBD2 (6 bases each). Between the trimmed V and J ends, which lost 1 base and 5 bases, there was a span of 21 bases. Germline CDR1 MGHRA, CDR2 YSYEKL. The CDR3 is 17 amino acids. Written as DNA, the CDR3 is TGCGCCAGCAGCCAAGGAATTAGGGGTACAGGGAGGCACGAGCAGTACTTC. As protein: CASSQGIRGTGRHEQYF.

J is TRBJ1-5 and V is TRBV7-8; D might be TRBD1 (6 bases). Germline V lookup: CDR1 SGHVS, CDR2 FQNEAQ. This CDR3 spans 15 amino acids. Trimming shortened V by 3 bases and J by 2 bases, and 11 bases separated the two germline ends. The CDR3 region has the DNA TGTGCCAGCAGCTTCCGGGACACCGGCAATCAGCCCCAGCATTTT. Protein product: CASSFRDTGNQPQHF.